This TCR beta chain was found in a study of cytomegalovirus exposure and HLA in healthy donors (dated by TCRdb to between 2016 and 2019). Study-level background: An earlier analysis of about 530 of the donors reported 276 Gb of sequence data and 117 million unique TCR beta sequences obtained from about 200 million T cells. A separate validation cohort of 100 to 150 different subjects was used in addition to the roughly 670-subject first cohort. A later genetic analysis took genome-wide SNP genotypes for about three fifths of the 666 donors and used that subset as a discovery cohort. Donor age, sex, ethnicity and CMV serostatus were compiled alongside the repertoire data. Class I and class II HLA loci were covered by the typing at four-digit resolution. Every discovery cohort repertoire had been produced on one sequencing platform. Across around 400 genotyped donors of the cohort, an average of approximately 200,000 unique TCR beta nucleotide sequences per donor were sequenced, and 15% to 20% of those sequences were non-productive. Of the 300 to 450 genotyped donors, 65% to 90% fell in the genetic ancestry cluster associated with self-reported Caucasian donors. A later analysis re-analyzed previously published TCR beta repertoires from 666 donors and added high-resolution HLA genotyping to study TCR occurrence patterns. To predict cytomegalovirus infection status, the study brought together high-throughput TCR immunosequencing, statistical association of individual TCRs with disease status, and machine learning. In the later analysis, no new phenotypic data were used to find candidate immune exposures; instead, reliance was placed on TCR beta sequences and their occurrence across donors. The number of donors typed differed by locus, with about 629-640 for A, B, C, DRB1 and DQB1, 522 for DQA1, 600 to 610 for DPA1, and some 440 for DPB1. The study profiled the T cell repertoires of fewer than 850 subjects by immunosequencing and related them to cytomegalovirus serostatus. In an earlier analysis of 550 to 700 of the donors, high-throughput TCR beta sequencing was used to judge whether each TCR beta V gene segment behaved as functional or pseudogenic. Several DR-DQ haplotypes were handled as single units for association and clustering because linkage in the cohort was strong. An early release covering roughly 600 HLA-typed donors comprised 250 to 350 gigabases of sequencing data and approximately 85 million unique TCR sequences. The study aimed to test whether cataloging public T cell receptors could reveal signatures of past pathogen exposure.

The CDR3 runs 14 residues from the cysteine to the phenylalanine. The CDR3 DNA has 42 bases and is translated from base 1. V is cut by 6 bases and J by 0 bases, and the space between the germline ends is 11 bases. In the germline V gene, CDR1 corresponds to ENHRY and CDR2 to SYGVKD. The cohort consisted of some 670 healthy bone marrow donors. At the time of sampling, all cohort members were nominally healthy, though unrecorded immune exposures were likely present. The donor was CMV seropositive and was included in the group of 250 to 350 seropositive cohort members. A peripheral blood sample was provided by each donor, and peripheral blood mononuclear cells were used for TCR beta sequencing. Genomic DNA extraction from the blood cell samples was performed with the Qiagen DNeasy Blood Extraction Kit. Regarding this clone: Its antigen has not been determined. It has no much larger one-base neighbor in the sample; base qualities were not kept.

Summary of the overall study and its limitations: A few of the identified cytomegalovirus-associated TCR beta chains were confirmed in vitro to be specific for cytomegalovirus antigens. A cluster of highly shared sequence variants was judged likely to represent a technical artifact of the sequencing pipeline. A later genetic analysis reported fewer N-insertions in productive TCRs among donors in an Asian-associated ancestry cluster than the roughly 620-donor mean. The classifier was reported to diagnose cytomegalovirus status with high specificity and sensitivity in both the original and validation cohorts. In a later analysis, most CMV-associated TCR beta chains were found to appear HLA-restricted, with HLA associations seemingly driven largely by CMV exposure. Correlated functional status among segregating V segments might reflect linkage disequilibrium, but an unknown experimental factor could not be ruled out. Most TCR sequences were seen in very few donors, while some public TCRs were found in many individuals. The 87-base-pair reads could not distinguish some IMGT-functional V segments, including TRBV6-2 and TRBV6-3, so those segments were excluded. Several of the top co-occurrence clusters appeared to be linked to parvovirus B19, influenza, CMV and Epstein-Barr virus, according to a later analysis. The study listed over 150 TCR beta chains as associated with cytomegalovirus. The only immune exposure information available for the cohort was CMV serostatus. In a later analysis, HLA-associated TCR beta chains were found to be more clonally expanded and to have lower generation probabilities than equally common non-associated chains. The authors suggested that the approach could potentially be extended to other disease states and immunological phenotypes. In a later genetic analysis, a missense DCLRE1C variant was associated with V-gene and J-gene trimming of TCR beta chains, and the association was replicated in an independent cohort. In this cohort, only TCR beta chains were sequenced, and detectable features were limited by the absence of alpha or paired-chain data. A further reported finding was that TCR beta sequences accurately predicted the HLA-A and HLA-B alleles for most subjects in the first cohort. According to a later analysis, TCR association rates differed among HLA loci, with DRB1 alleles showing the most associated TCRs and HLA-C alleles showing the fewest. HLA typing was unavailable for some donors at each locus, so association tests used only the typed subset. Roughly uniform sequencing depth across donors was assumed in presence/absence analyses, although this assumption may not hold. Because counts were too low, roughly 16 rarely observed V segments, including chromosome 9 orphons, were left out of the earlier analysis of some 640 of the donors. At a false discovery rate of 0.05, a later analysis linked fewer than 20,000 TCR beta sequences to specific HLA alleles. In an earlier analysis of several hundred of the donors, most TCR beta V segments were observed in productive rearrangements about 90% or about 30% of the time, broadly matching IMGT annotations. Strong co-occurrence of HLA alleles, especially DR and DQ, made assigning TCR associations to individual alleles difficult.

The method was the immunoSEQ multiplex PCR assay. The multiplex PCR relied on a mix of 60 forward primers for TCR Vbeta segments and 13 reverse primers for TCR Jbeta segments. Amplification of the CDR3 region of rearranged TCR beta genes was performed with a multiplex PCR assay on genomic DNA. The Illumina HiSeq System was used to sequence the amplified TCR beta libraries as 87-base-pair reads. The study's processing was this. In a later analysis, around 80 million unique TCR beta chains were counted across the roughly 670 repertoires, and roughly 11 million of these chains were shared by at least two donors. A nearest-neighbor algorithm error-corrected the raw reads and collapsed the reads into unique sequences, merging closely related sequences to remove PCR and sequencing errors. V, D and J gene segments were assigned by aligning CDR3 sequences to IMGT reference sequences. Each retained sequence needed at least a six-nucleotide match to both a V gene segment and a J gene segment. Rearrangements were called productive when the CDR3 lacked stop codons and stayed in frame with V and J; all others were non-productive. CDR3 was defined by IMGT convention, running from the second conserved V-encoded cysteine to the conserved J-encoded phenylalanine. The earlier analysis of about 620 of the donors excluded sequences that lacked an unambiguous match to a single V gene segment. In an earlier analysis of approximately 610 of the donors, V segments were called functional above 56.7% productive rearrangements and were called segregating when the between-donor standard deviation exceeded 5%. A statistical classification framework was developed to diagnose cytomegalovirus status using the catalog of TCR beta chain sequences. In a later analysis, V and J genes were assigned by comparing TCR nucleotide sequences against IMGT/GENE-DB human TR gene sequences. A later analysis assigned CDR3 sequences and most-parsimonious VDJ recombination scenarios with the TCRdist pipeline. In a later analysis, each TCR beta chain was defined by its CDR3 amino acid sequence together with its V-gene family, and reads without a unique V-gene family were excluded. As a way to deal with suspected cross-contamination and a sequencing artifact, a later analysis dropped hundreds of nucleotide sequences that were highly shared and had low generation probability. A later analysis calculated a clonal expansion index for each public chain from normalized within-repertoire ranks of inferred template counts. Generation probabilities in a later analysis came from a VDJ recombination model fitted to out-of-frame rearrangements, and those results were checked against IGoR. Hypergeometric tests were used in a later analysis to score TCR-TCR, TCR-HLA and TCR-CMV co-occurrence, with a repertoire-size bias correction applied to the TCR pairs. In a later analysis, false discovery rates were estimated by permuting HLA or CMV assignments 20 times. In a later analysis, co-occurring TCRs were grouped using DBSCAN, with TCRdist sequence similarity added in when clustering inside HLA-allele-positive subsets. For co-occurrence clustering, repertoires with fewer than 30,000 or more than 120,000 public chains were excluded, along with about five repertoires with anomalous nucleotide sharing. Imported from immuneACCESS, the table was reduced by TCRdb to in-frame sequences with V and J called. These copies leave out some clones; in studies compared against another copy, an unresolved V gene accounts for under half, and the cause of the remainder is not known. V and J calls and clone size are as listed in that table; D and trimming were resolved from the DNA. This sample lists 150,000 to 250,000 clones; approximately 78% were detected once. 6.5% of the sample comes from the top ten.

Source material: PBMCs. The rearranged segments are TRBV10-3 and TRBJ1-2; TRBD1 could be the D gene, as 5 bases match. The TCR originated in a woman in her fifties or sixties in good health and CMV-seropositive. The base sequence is TGTGCCATCAGAGCGGGGGGATCTAACTATGGCTACACCTTC. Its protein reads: CAIRAGGSNYGYTF.